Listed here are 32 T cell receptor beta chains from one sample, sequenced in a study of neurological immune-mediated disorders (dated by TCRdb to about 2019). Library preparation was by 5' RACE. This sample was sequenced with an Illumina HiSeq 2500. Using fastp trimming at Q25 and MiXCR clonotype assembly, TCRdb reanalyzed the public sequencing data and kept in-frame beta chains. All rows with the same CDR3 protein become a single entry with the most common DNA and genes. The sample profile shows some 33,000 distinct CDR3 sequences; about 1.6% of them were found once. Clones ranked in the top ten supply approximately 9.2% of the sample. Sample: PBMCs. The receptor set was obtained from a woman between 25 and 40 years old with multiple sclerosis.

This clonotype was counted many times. The CDR3 DNA reads as TGCAGTGCGGATAGCGGGGGGGCCCTTGAGCAGTTCTTC. Amino acids: CSADSGGALEQFF. J is TRBJ2-1 and V is TRBV20-1, with 11 bases matching TRBD2. The CDR3 has 13 amino acids. The V and J ends lost 6 bases and 9 bases, in that order; junction bases with no gene match: 7. Germline CDR1 reads DFQATT; CDR2 reads SNEGSKA (reference sequence).

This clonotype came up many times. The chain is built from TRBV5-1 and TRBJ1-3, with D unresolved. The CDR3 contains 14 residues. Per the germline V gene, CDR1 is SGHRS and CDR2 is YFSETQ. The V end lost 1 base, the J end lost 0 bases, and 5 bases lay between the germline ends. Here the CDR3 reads CASSLRPSGNTIYF. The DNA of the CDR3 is TGCGCCAGCAGCTTGCGACCCTCTGGAAACACCATATATTTT.

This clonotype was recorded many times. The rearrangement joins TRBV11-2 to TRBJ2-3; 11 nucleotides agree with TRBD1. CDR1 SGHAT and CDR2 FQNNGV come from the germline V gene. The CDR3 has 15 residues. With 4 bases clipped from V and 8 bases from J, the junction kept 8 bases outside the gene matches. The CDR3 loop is CASSSPGQGVITQYF. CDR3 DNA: TGTGCCAGCAGCTCACCGGGACAGGGGGTAATTACGCAGTATTTT.

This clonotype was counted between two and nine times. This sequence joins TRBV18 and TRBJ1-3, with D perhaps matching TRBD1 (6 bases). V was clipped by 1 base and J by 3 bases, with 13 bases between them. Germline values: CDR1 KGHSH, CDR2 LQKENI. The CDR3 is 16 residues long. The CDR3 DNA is TGTGCCAGCTCACCACGGCAGGGGCAGGATGGAAACACCATATATTTT. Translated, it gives CASSPRQGQDGNTIYF.

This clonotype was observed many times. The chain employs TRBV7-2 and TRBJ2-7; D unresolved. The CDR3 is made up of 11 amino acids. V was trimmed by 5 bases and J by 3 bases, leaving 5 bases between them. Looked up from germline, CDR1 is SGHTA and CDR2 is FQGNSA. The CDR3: CASSPFYEQYF. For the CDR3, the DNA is TGTGCCAGCAGCCCATTCTACGAGCAGTACTTC.

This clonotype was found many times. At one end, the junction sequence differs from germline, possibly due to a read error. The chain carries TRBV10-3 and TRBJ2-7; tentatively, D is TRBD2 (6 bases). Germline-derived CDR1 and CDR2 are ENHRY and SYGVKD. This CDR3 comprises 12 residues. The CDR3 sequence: CAISQPTGLIVF. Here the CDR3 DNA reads TGTGCCATCAGTCAACCAACGGGACTGATCGTCTTC.

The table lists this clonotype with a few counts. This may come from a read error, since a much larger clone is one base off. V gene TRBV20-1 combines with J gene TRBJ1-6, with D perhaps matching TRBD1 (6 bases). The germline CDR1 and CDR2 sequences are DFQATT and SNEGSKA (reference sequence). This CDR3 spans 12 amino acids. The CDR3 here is CSASGGPGALNF. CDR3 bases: TGCAGTGCTAGTGGGGGACCAGGGGCCCTCAACTTT.

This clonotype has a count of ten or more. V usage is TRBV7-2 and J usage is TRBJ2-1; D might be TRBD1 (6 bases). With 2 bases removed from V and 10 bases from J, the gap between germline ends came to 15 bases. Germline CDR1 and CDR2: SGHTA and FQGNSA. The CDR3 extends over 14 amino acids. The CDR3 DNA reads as TGTGCCAGCAGCTTAAAGGCAGGGGCCCAAGAGCAGTTCTTC. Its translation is CASSLKAGAQEQFF.

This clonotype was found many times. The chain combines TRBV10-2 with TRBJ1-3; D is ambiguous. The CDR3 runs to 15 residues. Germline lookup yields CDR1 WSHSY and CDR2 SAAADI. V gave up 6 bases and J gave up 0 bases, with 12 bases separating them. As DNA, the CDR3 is TGCGCCAGCAGATACGGTGTCAGCTCTGGAAACACCATATATTTT. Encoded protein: CASRYGVSSGNTIYF.

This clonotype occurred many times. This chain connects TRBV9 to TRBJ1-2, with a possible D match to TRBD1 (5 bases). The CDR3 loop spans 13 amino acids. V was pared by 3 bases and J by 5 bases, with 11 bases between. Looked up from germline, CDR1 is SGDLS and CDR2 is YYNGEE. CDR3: CASSAAGLYGYTF. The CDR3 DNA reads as TGTGCCAGCAGCGCCGCGGGGCTATATGGCTACACCTTC.

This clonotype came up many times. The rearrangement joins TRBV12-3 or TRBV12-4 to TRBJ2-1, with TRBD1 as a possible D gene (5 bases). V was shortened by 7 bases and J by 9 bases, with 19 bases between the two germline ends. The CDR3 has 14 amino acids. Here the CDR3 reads CASTLGLLVGEQFF. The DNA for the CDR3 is TGTGCCAGCACCCTGGGGCTCCTCGTGGGTGAGCAGTTCTTC.

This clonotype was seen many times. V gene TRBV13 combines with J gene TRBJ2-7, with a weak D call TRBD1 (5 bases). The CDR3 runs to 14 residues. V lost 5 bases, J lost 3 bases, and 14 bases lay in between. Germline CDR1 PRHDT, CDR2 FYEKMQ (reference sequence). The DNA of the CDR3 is TGTGCCAGCAGCCTCTCGACAGCTGACTACGAGCAGTACTTC. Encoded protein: CASSLSTADYEQYF.

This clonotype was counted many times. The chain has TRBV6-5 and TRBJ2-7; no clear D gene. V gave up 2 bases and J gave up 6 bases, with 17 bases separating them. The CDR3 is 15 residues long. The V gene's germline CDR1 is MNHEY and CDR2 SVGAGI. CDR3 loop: CASSYRDISVSEQYF. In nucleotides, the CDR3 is TGTGCCAGCAGTTACCGAGACATCTCTGTGAGCGAGCAGTACTTC.

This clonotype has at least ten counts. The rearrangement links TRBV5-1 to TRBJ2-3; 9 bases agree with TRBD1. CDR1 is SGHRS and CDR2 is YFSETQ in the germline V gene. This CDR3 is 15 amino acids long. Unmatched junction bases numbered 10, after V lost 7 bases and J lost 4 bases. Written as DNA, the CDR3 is TGCGCCAGCGGTAACCCGGGGACAGGGTCAGATACGCAGTATTTT. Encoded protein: CASGNPGTGSDTQYF.

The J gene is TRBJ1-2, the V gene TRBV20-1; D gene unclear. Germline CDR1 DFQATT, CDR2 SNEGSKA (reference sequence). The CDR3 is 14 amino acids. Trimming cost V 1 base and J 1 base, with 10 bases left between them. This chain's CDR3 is CSARVGRDNYGYTF. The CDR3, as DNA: TGCAGTGCTAGAGTTGGACGGGATAACTATGGCTACACCTTC.

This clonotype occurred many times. CDR3 in DNA: TGCGCCAGCAGCTTTAGGGCTACTAATGAAAAACTGTTTTTT. Amino acid sequence: CASSFRATNEKLFF. The chain recombines TRBV5-1 with TRBJ1-4; no clear D gene. V was clipped by 2 bases and J by 2 bases, with 7 bases between them. Germline V CDR1 and CDR2: SGHRS, YFSETQ. This CDR3 contains 14 residues. Filled out from reference TRBV5-1 and TRBJ1-4, the complete variable domain reads KAGVTQTPRYLIKTRGQQVTLSCSPISGHRSVSWYQQTPGQGLQFLFEYFSETQRNKGNFPGRFSGRQFSNSRSEMNVSTLELGDSALYLCASSFRATNEKLFFGSGTQLSVL.

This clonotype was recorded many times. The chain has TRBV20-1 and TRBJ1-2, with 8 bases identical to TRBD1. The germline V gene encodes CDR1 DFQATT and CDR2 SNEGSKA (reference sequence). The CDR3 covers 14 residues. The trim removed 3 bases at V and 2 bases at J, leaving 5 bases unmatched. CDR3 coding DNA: TGCAGTGCTAGCGGGACAGGACCCAACTATGGCTACACCTTC. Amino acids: CSASGTGPNYGYTF.

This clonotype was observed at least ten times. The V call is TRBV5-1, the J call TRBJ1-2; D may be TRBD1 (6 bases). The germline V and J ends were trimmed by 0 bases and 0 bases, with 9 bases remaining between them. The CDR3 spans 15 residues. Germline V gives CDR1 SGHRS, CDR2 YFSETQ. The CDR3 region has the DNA TGCGCCAGCAGCTTGGTTGGACAGACTAACTATGGCTACACCTTC. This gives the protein CASSLVGQTNYGYTF.

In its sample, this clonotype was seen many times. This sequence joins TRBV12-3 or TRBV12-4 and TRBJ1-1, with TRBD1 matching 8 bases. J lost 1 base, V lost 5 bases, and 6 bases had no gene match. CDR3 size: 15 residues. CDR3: CASSPRQGSNTEAFF. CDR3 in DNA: TGTGCCAGCAGTCCCAGACAGGGGTCGAACACTGAAGCTTTCTTT.

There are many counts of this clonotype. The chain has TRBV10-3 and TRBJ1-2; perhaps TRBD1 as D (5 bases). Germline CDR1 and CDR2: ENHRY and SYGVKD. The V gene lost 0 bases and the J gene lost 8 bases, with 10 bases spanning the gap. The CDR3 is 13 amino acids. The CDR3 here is CAISESPGDGYTF. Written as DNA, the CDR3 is TGTGCCATCAGTGAGTCCCCTGGGGACGGCTACACCTTC.

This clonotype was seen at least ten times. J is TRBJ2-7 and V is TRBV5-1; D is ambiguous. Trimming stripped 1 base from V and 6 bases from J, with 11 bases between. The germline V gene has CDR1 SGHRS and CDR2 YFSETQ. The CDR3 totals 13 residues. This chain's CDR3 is CASSLQAMGEQYF. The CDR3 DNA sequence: TGCGCCAGCAGCTTGCAGGCCATGGGCGAGCAGTACTTC.

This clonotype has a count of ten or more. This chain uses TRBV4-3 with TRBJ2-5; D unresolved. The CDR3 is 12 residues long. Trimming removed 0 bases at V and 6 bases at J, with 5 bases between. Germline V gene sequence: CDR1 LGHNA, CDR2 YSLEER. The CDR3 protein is CASSQDWKTQYF. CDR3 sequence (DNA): TGCGCCAGCAGCCAAGATTGGAAGACCCAGTACTTC.

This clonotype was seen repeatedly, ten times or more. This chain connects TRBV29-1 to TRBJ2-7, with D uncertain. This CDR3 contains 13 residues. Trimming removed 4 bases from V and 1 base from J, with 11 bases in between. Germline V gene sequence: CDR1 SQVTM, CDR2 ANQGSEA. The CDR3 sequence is CSVVPSLSYEQYF. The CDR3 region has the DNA TGCAGCGTTGTCCCGTCACTTTCCTACGAGCAGTACTTC.

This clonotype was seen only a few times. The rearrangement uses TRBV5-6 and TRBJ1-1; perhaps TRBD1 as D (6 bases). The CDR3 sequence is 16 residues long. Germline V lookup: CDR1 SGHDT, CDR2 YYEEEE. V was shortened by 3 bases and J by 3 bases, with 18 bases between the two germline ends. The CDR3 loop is CASSSGQTGRYTEAFF. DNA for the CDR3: TGTGCCAGCAGCTCGGGACAAACAGGGCGATACACTGAAGCTTTCTTT.

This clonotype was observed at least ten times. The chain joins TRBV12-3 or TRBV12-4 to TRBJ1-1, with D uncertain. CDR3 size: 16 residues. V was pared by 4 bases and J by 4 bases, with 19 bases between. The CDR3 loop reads CASSSPRAFGGTEAFF. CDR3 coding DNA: TGTGCCAGCAGTTCCCCTCGGGCTTTTGGTGGCACTGAAGCTTTCTTT.

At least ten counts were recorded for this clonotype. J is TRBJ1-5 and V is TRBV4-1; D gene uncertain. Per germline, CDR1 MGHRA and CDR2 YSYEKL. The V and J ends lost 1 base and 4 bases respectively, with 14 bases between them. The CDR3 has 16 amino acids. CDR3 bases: TGCGCCAGCAGCCAAGTGGTAGGCAGACTGAATCAGCCCCAGCATTTT. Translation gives CASSQVVGRLNQPQHF.

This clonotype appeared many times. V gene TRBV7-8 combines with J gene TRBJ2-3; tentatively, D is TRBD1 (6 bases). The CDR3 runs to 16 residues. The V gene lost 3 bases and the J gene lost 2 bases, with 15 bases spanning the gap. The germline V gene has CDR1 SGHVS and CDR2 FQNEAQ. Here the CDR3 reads CASSFWGRGNTDTQYF. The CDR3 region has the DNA TGTGCCAGCAGCTTCTGGGGCAGGGGAAACACAGATACGCAGTATTTT.

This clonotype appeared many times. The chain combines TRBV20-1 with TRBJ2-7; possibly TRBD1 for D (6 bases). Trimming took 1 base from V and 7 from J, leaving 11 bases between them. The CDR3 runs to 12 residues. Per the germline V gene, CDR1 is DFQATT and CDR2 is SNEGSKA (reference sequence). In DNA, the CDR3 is TGCAGTGCTAGAGTCGCTCAGGGGGAGCAGTACTTC. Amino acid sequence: CSARVAQGEQYF.

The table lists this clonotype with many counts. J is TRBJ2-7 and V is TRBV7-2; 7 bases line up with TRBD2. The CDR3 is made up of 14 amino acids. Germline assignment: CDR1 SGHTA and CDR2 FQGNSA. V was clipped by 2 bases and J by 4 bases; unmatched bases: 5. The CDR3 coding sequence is TGTGCCAGCAGCTTAACCCCCGGGGGGTACGAGCAGTACTTC. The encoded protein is CASSLTPGGYEQYF.

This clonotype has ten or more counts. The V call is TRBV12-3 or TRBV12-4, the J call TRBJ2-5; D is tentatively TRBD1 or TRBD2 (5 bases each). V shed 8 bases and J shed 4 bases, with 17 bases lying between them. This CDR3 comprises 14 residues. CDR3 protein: CASSKTGQGETQYF. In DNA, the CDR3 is TGTGCCAGCTCAAAAACGGGGCAAGGAGAGACCCAGTACTTC.

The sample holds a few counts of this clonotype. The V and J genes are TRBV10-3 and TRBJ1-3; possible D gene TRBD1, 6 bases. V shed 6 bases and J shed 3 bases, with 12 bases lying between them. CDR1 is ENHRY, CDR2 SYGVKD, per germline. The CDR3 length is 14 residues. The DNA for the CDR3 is TGTGCCATCAGGCCAGCACAGGGTGGAAACACCATATATTTT. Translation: CAIRPAQGGNTIYF.

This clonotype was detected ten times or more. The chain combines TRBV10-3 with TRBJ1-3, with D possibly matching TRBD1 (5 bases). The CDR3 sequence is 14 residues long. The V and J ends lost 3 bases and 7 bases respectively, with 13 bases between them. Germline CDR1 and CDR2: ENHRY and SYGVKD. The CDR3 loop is CAISEPRGPNTIYF. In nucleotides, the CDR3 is TGTGCCATCAGTGAACCGAGGGGTCCGAACACCATATATTTT.